This T cell receptor (beta chain) was recorded in a study of a mutant IDH1 vaccine in newly diagnosed glioma listed by TCRdb under 2021. Turning to the overall study: Of the approximately 35 treated patients, around 60% were male and around 40% were female, and the mean age was 40.4 years. Before enrollment, patients had received standard therapy of radiotherapy alone, temozolomide alone, or radiochemotherapy with temozolomide; most received the combination. Peripheral blood was drawn at six visits: V03 (baseline), V05, V07, V10, V12 and V13. For exploratory analyses, about 25 treated patients had longitudinal TCRB deep sequencing done wherever samples were available. General study outcomes and caveats: PBMC samples for TCRB deep sequencing were selected based on availability. Pseudoprogression appeared unrelated to alterations in the top peripheral T cell clonotypes detected by TCRB sequencing. Immune responses induced by the vaccine were seen in about 93% of patients across multiple MHC alleles. The authors noted that analyses of patient blood samples could not be reproduced because of sample limitations.

Library method: the immunoSEQ multiplex PCR assay. The hsTCRB Kit was used according to the manufacturer's protocol to amplify rearranged TCR beta chain sequences. TCRB libraries were sequenced on an Illumina MiSeq. Regarding the original processing steps: The proprietary platform of the kit vendor was used for demultiplexing, trimming and gene mapping. TCRdb stores this immuneACCESS table with in-frame sequences only. Part of the clones is absent; in the studies checked, under half of the shortfall reflects unresolved V genes, and no reason is known for the rest. V and J calls and clone size come straight from that table; D and trimming were deduced from the DNA. This sample lists about 88,000 clones; over 75% were detected once. Less than 6.5% of the sample is in the top ten clones. This clone was recorded at least ten times. Its recognized antigen is unknown. Nothing much larger sits one base from this clone, and base qualities are not available.

The meaning of the sample's time point label: baseline, week 1 (first vaccination visit). What the treatment or condition label conveys for this sample: pre-vaccination baseline after standard-of-care therapy. Donors had newly diagnosed WHO grade 3 or 4 IDH1-mutant astrocytomas with loss of nuclear ATRX. The samples were drawn from NOA16, a multicentre, single-arm, open-label phase I trial in Germany that tested a mutant IDH1 peptide vaccine in humans for the first time. Blood drawn at visit V03 was used as the baseline sample for immunogenicity testing. Genomic DNA for TCRB sequencing was extracted from EDTA blood using the DNeasy Blood and Tissue Kit. The TCR sequence derives from a middle-aged man with glioma. Some clones in this sample may be carry-over from other donors' samples. Here the sequenced sample was PBMCs, taken from a glioma patient treated with radiotherapy, temozolomide or both.

The CDR3 protein: CSVGQGADYGYTF. The DNA is as follows: TGCAGCGTCGGGCAGGGGGCCGACTATGGCTACACCTTC. This chain joins TRBV29-1 to TRBJ1-2; 8 bases in the junction line up with TRBD1. The CDR3 runs 13 residues from the cysteine to the phenylalanine. Only the CDR3 DNA is retained, 39 bases long and in frame from the first base. For CDR1 and CDR2, the germline V gene lists SQVTM and ANQGSEA. Germline trimming amounts to 6 bases on V and 3 bases on J, with 6 as the count of junction bases outside the gene matches.